This T cell receptor (beta chain) is from a study of shared clonotypes between healthy human individuals. In this sample, this clone turned up a few times. The V gene end was trimmed by 7 bases and the J gene end by 4 bases; junction bases not matched to a gene: 10. Germline V gene lookup returns CDR1 MDHEN and CDR2 SYDVKM. The CDR3 runs to 14 residues. The data were produced by immunoSEQ multiplex PCR, yet TCRdb's version contains in-frame clones alone and is incomplete. The table has hundreds of thousands of clones, around 80% seen once. The specimen was PBMCs. This chain uses TRBV28 with TRBJ2-7, with 7 nucleotides matching TRBD1. This clonotype was sampled from a woman between 40 and 50 years old in good health. Some clones in this sample may be carry-over from other donors' samples. CDR3 in amino acids: CASNGDRDIYEQYF. In nucleotides, the CDR3 is TGTGCCAGCAACGGGGACAGAGACATTTACGAGCAGTACTTC.